This T cell receptor (beta chain) originates from a study of T cells in Graves' hyperthyroidism and ophthalmopathy. This CDR3 is built from 15 residues. The V gene lost 4 bases and the J gene lost 5 bases, with 18 bases spanning the gap. The germline CDR1 and CDR2 sequences are SGHTA and FQGNSA. Using RNA transcripts as the source, TCR beta CDR3 regions were amplified. HTBI primers were employed in a first-round RT-PCR of the TCR CDR3. MiXCR was run by TCRdb on the multiplex PCR reads, yielding one entry per CDR3 protein. The sample includes roughly 420,000 distinct CDR3 sequences, roughly 14% of them seen just once. Notes on the study in general: Ophthalmopathy, which appeared later, was predicted by the model a median 6.5 months before onset.

As for this clonotype: As yet, its antigen is unknown.

The receptor was isolated from a woman between 18 and 29 years old with Graves' hyperthyroidism. The rearrangement links TRBV7-2 to TRBJ2-7, with D maybe TRBD1 (6 bases). What was sequenced was blood. The CDR3 nucleotides read TGTGCCAGCAGCTCCTACAGGGTTACAGGCCACGAGCAGTACTTC. Translation: CASSSYRVTGHEQYF.